The rows below give T cell receptor beta chains drawn from one sample of a study of T cell responses to AZD1222 COVID-19 vaccine. The data were produced by immunoSEQ multiplex PCR, yet TCRdb's version contains in-frame clones alone and is incomplete. There are roughly 70,000 clones in the sample; roughly 87% occur only once, and 7% to 10% lies in the top ten. Here the sequenced sample was peripheral blood, taken 28 days after the second AZD1222 dose. Receptors originate from an adult who received the AZD1222 COVID-19 vaccine. CDR3s include the opening cysteine and the closing phenylalanine or tryptophan. The D gene is left open where the match is weak. Clone size is given for some rows only: seen once, a few or many times, or a class if the clone is expanded.

-	TRBV5-6	13	TRBJ1-6	-	TGTGCCAGCAGCTCTACGAGGAATTCACCCCTCCACTTT	CASSSTRNSPLHF
-	TRBV5-6	13	TRBJ2-5	-	TGTGCCAGCAGCTCGCTCCAGGGAGAGACCCAGTACTTC	CASSSLQGETQYF
-	TRBV29-1	13	TRBJ1-1	once	TGCAGCGTTGGACAGAAAGGGGACACTGAAGCTTTCTTT	CSVGQKGDTEAFF
TRBD1	TRBV6-5	15	TRBJ2-3	-	TGTGCCAGCAGCCTACAGGGGACCCTCACAGATACGCAGTATTTT	CASSLQGTLTDTQYF
-	TRBV7-2	14	TRBJ1-5	-	TGTGCCAGCAGCTTTCCAGGGGAGGGCCAGCCCCAGCATTTT	CASSFPGEGQPQHF
-	TRBV7-2	15	TRBJ1-6	few	TGTGCCAGCAGCTTAGAAGGCAGTAATAATTCACCCCTCCACTTT	CASSLEGSNNSPLHF
-	TRBV30	12	TRBJ1-1	once	TGTGCCTGGAGGGGGTCGAACACTGAAGCTTTCTTT	CAWRGSNTEAFF
-	TRBV10-3	15	TRBJ1-1	-	TGTGCCATCAGTGAGTCGGACAGCTCGAACACTGAAGCTTTCTTT	CAISESDSSNTEAFF
TRBD1	TRBV10-3	17	TRBJ1-5	-	TGTGCCATCAGTGAAAGGGGGACAGTGTATAGCAATCAGCCCCAGCATTTT	CAISERGTVYSNQPQHF
-	TRBV5-6	13	TRBJ2-2	-	TGTGCCAGCAGCTGGGTAGGCACCGGGGAGCTGTTTTTT	CASSWVGTGELFF
TRBD1	TRBV30	11	TRBJ1-4	once	TGTGCCTGGAGCCAGGGGGTTCGCCTGTTTTTT	CAWSQGVRLFF
-	TRBV25-1	14	TRBJ1-2	-	TGTGCCAGCAGTGAAGCCGACAGGTTCTCTGGCTACACCTTC	CASSEADRFSGYTF
-	TRBV29-1	15	TRBJ1-2	-	TGCAGCTTGGGTGGGGAACAGAACTCCTCCTATGGCTACACCTTC	CSLGGEQNSSYGYTF
-	TRBV18	13	TRBJ1-5	-	TGTGCCAGCTCTCCCTCCCAGGGGCAGCCCCAGCATTTT	CASSPSQGQPQHF
-	TRBV3-1/TRBV3-2	15	TRBJ1-3	-	TGTGCCAGCAGCCAAGTTCCGGGAGGGGAAAACACCATATATTTT	CASSQVPGGENTIYF
-	TRBV27	11	TRBJ2-7	once	TGTGCCAGCAGCAGGGGATACGAGCAGTACTTC	CASSRGYEQYF
-	TRBV6-2/TRBV6-3	19	TRBJ1-2	-	TGTGCCAGCAGTTACATCCCGGGGCAGGCGAGCTCCAGGAACTATGGCTACACCTTC	CASSYIPGQASSRNYGYTF
-	TRBV7-9	16	TRBJ1-6	-	TGTGCCAGCAGCCCTCTACTGACCGAATATAATTCACCCCTCCACTTT	CASSPLLTEYNSPLHF